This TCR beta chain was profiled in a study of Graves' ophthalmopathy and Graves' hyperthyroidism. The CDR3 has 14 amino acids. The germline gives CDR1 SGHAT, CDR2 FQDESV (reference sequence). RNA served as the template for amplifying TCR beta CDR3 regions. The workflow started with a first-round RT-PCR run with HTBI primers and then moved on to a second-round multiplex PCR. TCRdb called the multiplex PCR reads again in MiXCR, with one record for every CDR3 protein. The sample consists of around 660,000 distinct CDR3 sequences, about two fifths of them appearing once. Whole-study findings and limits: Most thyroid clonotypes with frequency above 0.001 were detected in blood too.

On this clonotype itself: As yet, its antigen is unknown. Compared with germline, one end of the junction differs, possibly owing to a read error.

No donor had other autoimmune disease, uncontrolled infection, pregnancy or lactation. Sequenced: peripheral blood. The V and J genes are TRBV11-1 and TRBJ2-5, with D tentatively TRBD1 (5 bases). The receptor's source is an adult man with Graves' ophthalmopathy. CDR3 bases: TGTGCCAGCCGCTTAGTAGGGGACCAAGAGACCCAGTACTTC. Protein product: CASRLVGDQETQYF.